These T cell receptor beta chains were read from a single sample in a study of blood T cell repertoires in COVID-19. Some clones are missing from TCRdb's copy, which holds only in-frame ones; the method was immunoSEQ multiplex PCR. The table lists about 310,000 clones, about 89% of them singletons, with 9.5% in the top ten. Sequenced: PBMCs or T cells enriched from blood (not recorded which). The source of these receptors is a woman aged 40 to 50 who had recovered from COVID-19. The CDR3 runs from the conserved cysteine through the conserved F or W. A D gene is named only where the DNA matches it firmly. Size tells how often a clone was seen (once, few, many) or the class of an expanded clone, and some rows leave it out.

.,.,TRBV6-6,TRBJ2-7,TGTGCCAGCAGTTACGGGACTTCTTCAGGCCTCGAGCAGTACTTC,CASSYGTSSGLEQYF
.,TRBD1,TRBV28,TRBJ1-5,TGTGCCAGCAGTCTAAGGGACAGGGGTGGTCAGCCCCAGCATTTT,CASSLRDRGGQPQHF
once,.,TRBV9,TRBJ2-7,TGTGCCAGCAGCGTAACAGGGTCCTCCTACGAGCAGTACTTC,CASSVTGSSYEQYF
.,.,TRBV11-3,TRBJ2-7,TGTGCCAGCAGCTTAGTGGCGGACTCCTACGAGCAGTACTTC,CASSLVADSYEQYF
.,.,TRBV28,TRBJ1-1,TGTGCCAGCAGTTCCCCTTTTGTGGGCGGGACTGAAGCTTTCTTT,CASSSPFVGGTEAFF
.,TRBD1,TRBV10-3,TRBJ2-7,TGTGCCATCAGCGCCGGGACAGGGCGGGAGCAGTACTTC,CAISAGTGREQYF
.,.,TRBV18,TRBJ1-2,TGTGCCAGCTCACCAGGGCCGGGAGCTAACTATGGCTACACCTTC,CASSPGPGANYGYTF
.,.,TRBV5-1,TRBJ1-1,TGCGCCAGCAGCCCCCAGGGTACGAACACTGAAGCTTTCTTT,CASSPQGTNTEAFF
.,TRBD1,TRBV27,TRBJ2-7,TGTGCCAGCAGTTTAATGGGACAGTCCAACGAGCAGTACTTC,CASSLMGQSNEQYF
once,TRBD2,TRBV28,TRBJ2-3,TGTGCCAGCGGGGCTAGCGGGGGGGCTCATACGCAGTATTTT,CASGASGGAHTQYF
.,.,TRBV5-1,TRBJ2-7,TGCGCCAGCAGCGGTTTTAGTTACGAGCAGTACTTC,CASSGFSYEQYF
.,TRBD1,TRBV29-1,TRBJ2-7,TGCAGCGTTGCCCCGACAGGGGACATTTCCTACGAGCAGTACTTC,CSVAPTGDISYEQYF
few,TRBD1,TRBV23-1,TRBJ2-7,TGCGCCAGCAGTCAATATAGCGCGACAGGGTCCTACGAGCAGTACTTC,CASSQYSATGSYEQYF
.,.,TRBV11-3,TRBJ2-2,TGTGCCAGCAGCTTAGACCGGGCCGGGGAGCTGTTTTTT,CASSLDRAGELFF
once,TRBD2,TRBV6-5,TRBJ2-7,TGTGCCAGCACGATCGGACTAGCGGGATCCTACGAGCAGTACTTC,CASTIGLAGSYEQYF
.,TRBD2,TRBV5-1,TRBJ2-1,TGCGCCAGCAGCTTGGGAGGGAATAGCGGGGCTTCCTACAATGAGCAGTTCTTC,CASSLGGNSGASYNEQFF
.,.,TRBV7-9,TRBJ2-3,TGTGCCAGCAGCCGATCTAGCGGCACAGATACGCAGTATTTT,CASSRSSGTDTQYF
.,TRBD2,TRBV30,TRBJ2-3,TGTGCCTGGAGTCGAGGGAGGGACGGCACGCAGTATTTT,CAWSRGRDGTQYF
.,.,TRBV29-1,TRBJ2-3,TGCAGCGTTGAAGCGGGAACAGATACGCAGTATTTT,CSVEAGTDTQYF
.,.,TRBV6-5,TRBJ2-7,TGTGCCAGCAGTTACCGACCGGGACTGGCCTCCTACGAGCAGTACTTC,CASSYRPGLASYEQYF
.,TRBD2,TRBV18,TRBJ2-5,TGTGCCAGCTCACCAGGACTAGCGGGAGCGGGGGAGACCCAGTACTTC,CASSPGLAGAGETQYF
once,TRBD1,TRBV18,TRBJ2-7,TGTGCCAGCTCACCCGACAGGGGGACTATTAACGAGCAGTACTTC,CASSPDRGTINEQYF
.,.,TRBV28,TRBJ1-2,TGTGCCAGCAGTTCCCCAGACACAGGGCCCTATGGCTACACCTTC,CASSSPDTGPYGYTF
.,TRBD2,TRBV5-1,TRBJ2-7,TGCGCCAGCAGCTTGTGGGGGGGAGCCTACGAGCAGTACTTC,CASSLWGGAYEQYF
.,TRBD1,TRBV28,TRBJ1-6,TGTGCCAGCACCCAGGACAGGGTTAATTCACCCCTCCACTTT,CASTQDRVNSPLHF
.,TRBD2,TRBV11-2,TRBJ2-1,TGTGCCAGCAGCTTGGCCACTAGCGGGGGGGCGGCCTACAATGAGCAGTTCTTC,CASSLATSGGAAYNEQFF
.,TRBD1,TRBV7-2,TRBJ2-1,TGTGCCAGCAGCGCTGCAAGGACAGGGGGCTTCTTAGATGAGCAGTTCTTC,CASSAARTGGFLDEQFF
.,TRBD2,TRBV7-9,TRBJ2-7,TGTGCCAGCAGCGTGGAAGCTAGCGGCGTCTACGAGCAGTACTTC,CASSVEASGVYEQYF